This T cell receptor beta chain stems from a study of OX40 agonist ivuxolimab in advanced cancers. CDR3 length: 14 amino acids. V was cut by 2 bases and J by 7 bases, with 12 bases left in between. CDR1 and CDR2 (germline): SGHVS, FQNEAQ. Clones were sequenced by immunoSEQ multiplex PCR, and TCRdb holds only the in-frame ones, with some missing. The sample has about 61,000 clones, around 86% seen once; the top ten hold roughly 3.3%. The source is an adult with an advanced solid tumor such as melanoma, head and neck, liver or kidney cancer. The specimen comprised CD4+ or CD8+ T cells sorted from blood, sampled in a trial of the OX40 agonist ivuxolimab. J is TRBJ1-5 and V is TRBV7-8; no clear D. The CDR3 DNA sequence: TGTGCCAGCAGCTTAAATTCCGGGAACCAGCCCCAGCATTTT. The encoded protein is CASSLNSGNQPQHF.